Below are 6 T cell receptor beta chains sequenced from a single sample in a study of T-cell reconstitution after alpha-beta-depleted transplantation in children. Preparation of the TCRbeta library was carried out with unique molecular identifiers. TCRdb passed the PCR reads through MiXCR, listing each CDR3 protein once. The table has hundreds of thousands of distinct CDR3 sequences, 16% seen once. Sequencing was performed on PBMCs from the stem cell graft donor, taken from the stem cell graft. These TCRs come from a human donor who donated a stem cell graft to a child with acute myeloid leukemia.

This rearrangement joins TRBV6-1 to TRBJ1-2; possible D gene TRBD1, 6 bases. This CDR3 has 17 residues. Trimming took off 4 bases at V and 4 bases at J, with 22 bases between the two ends. Germline CDR1 is MNHNS and CDR2 is SASEGT. Here the CDR3 DNA reads TGTGCCAGCAGTGGATTCGGCAGAGGGGGATTTTCCTATGGCTACACCTTC. Its protein product is CASSGFGRGGFSYGYTF.

This clonotype was detected ten times or more. CDR3 region: CSASYRGLGTQYF. DNA of the CDR3: TGCAGTGCTAGCTACAGGGGCCTTGGTACGCAGTATTTT. The chain uses TRBV20-1 and TRBJ2-3; TRBD1 matches at 7 bases. The CDR3 loop spans 13 amino acids. Germline V gene sequence: CDR1 DFQATT, CDR2 SNEGSKA (reference sequence). The V and J ends lost 3 bases and 8 bases, in that order; junction bases with no gene match: 8.

This clonotype was counted at least ten times. The chain is built from TRBV4-2 and TRBJ2-7; 9 nucleotides agree with TRBD1. The CDR3 covers 16 residues. The V gene end was trimmed by 0 bases and the J gene end by 5 bases; junction bases not matched to a gene: 8. Germline assignment: CDR1 LGHNA and CDR2 YNFKEQ. The CDR3 bases are TGTGCCAGCAGCCAAGAGGTAGGACAGGGGTCCGACGAGCAGTACTTC. Encoded protein: CASSQEVGQGSDEQYF.

The table lists this clonotype with many counts. The gene calls are TRBV29-1 and TRBJ1-1, with D hard to call. The ends were cut back, 6 bases at V and 4 bases at J, with 15 bases in the middle. The CDR3 covers 13 residues. CDR1 and CDR2 from the germline V gene are SQVTM and ANQGSEA. This CDR3 is CSVRISAATEAFF. CDR3 nucleotides: TGCAGCGTCCGGATAAGCGCAGCCACTGAAGCTTTCTTT.

The CDR3 sequence: CASSLRLAGGIGELFF. CDR3 DNA: TGTGCCAGCAGCTTACGACTAGCGGGGGGGATCGGGGAGCTGTTTTTT. This rearrangement joins TRBV7-2 to TRBJ2-2; 14 bases line up with TRBD2. The CDR3 sequence is 16 residues long. CDR1 SGHTA and CDR2 FQGNSA come from the germline V gene. V lost 2 bases, J lost 7 bases, and 3 bases stayed unmatched.

The CDR3, as DNA: TGTGCCAGCAGCAAGACAGGGGTCTCGTCTGGGGCCAACGTCCTGACTTTC. Protein sequence: CASSKTGVSSGANVLTF. The chain couples TRBV7-3 to TRBJ2-6, with TRBD1 matching 8 bases. Losses at the gene ends were 5 bases for V and 1 base for J; bases not matched to a gene: 7. The CDR3 has 17 amino acids. Germline-derived CDR1 and CDR2 are SGHTA and FQGTGA.